The 16 T cell receptor beta chains in this list originate from one sample, sequenced in a study of early T cells in non-severe SARS-CoV-2 infection. TCRdb itself ran the 5' RACE reads through MiXCR, one entry per CDR3 protein. The table has 55,000 to 80,000 distinct CDR3 sequences, more than 7% seen once. This specimen consisted of whole blood, obtained at baseline. The source of these receptors is an adult who was a healthcare worker with PCR-confirmed SARS-CoV-2 infection or an uninfected control (not recorded which).

This chain links TRBV11-2 with TRBJ2-5; D is perhaps TRBD1 (6 bases). This CDR3 is built from 14 residues. The germline V and J ends were trimmed by 0 bases and 4 bases, with 9 bases remaining between them. The germline V gene encodes CDR1 SGHAT and CDR2 FQNNGV. The CDR3 reads CASSLDPGAETQYF. In DNA form, the CDR3 reads TGTGCCAGCAGCTTAGATCCAGGGGCAGAGACCCAGTACTTC.

The chain joins TRBV7-9 to TRBJ2-7, with 11 nucleotides matching TRBD1. The germline gives CDR1 SEHNR, CDR2 FQNEAQ (reference sequence). This CDR3 contains 15 residues. The V segment lost 5 bases and the J segment 7 bases; nucleotides outside the gene matches: 10. The CDR3 DNA reads TGTGCCAGCAGCGTAGATGGACAGGGGGCTGGAGAGCAGTACTTC. Protein: CASSVDGQGAGEQYF.

This clonotype appeared many times. The V gene is TRBV20-1, the J gene TRBJ2-1; 8 nucleotides match TRBD2. Unmatched junction bases numbered 7, after V lost 0 bases and J lost 6 bases. There are 15 residues in the CDR3. From germline, CDR1 is DFQATT and CDR2 SNEGSKA (reference sequence). CDR3: CSARDTREGLNEQFF. The CDR3 DNA follows: TGCAGTGCTAGAGATACTCGGGAGGGCCTCAATGAGCAGTTCTTC.

The rearrangement uses TRBV10-1 and TRBJ2-1; 11 bases agree with TRBD2. CDR1 is WNHNN, CDR2 SYGVQD, per germline (reference sequence). J gave up 0 bases and V 8 bases, and 21 bases lay outside the gene matches. This CDR3 spans 21 amino acids. The CDR3 coding sequence is TGCGCCAGCTCCTTACCGGGACTAGCGGAGAGTCTCTTTAGCTCCTACAATGAGCAGTTCTTC. Its translation: CASSLPGLAESLFSSYNEQFF.

The sample holds many counts of this clonotype. The V gene is TRBV5-1, the J gene TRBJ1-3; D is unresolved. Germline loops: CDR1 SGHRS, CDR2 YFSETQ. The CDR3 covers 15 residues. The V gene lost 2 bases and the J gene lost 4 bases, with 13 bases spanning the gap. In DNA, the CDR3 is TGCGCCAGCAGCTTTGACATAGCCGGAGGAAACACCATATATTTT. Residues: CASSFDIAGGNTIYF.

The chain combines TRBV18 with TRBJ1-3; D is ambiguous. CDR1 is KGHSH, CDR2 LQKENI, per germline. V lost 2 bases, J lost 1 base, and 3 bases lay in between. CDR3 length: 13 amino acids. The CDR3 region is CASSPGSGNTIYF. The CDR3 DNA reads as TGTGCCAGCTCACCAGGGTCTGGAAACACCATATATTTT. Together with reference TRBV18 and TRBJ1-3, the CDR3 gives the full variable domain: NAGVMQNPRHLVRRRGQEARLRCSPMKGHSHVYWYRQLPEEGLKFMVYLQKENIIDESGMPKERFSAEFPKEGPSILRIQQVVRGDSAAYFCASSPGSGNTIYFGEGSWLTVV.

This clonotype was observed many times. V usage is TRBV20-1 and J usage is TRBJ2-7; the D is unclear. Trimming stripped 0 bases from V and 5 bases from J, with 14 bases between. The CDR3 runs 14 residues. The V gene's germline CDR1 is DFQATT and CDR2 SNEGSKA (reference sequence). The CDR3 DNA reads TGCAGTGCTAGAGAAGGGCCTAGGATCGACGAGCAGTACTTC. It yields the protein CSAREGPRIDEQYF.

This clonotype occurred a few times. V and J are TRBV7-9 and TRBJ2-1, with TRBD2 matching 13 bases. Germline CDR1 SEHNR, CDR2 FQNEAQ (reference sequence). Unmatched junction bases numbered 11, after V lost 4 bases and J lost 8 bases. The CDR3 runs 17 residues. CDR3 bases: TGTGCCAGCAGCTCGAGTAGGACTAGCGGGAGAAGAGATGAGCAGTTCTTC. Translated, it gives CASSSSRTSGRRDEQFF.

The rearrangement joins TRBV4-1 to TRBJ2-7; D gene unclear. This CDR3 has 13 amino acids. Germline CDR1 is MGHRA and CDR2 is YSYEKL. The V end lost 0 bases, the J end lost 3 bases, and 6 bases lay between the germline ends. CDR3 protein: CASSQDRVYEQYF. CDR3 bases: TGCGCCAGCAGCCAAGATAGGGTCTACGAGCAGTACTTC.

This clonotype appeared a few times. The V and J genes are TRBV5-1 and TRBJ2-3; TRBD1 aligns across 8 bases. The CDR3 extends over 18 amino acids. The germline V gene has CDR1 SGHRS and CDR2 YFSETQ. The V and J ends lost 2 bases and 5 bases, in that order; junction bases with no gene match: 16. Here the CDR3 DNA reads TGCGCCAGCAGCTTAAACCCAGCCGGGACAGGCGCCGGAGATACGCAGTATTTT. Translated, it gives CASSLNPAGTGAGDTQYF. Full variable domain (missing parts from reference TRBV5-1 and TRBJ2-3): KAGVTQTPRYLIKTRGQQVTLSCSPISGHRSVSWYQQTPGQGLQFLFEYFSETQRNKGNFPGRFSGRQFSNSRSEMNVSTLELGDSALYLCASSLNPAGTGAGDTQYFGPGTRLTVL.

The genes are TRBV5-5 and TRBJ2-3; D might be TRBD2 (5 bases). The CDR3 totals 14 residues. Trimming pared 4 bases from V and 12 bases from J, leaving 21 bases between. Looked up from germline, CDR1 is SGHKS and CDR2 is YYEKEE (reference sequence). CDR3 sequence reads: CASSPDYLASSQYF. As DNA, the CDR3 is TGTGCCAGCAGCCCAGACTACCTTGCCAGTTCCCAGTATTTT.

Only a few counts were recorded for this clonotype. The V and J genes are TRBV20-1 and TRBJ1-6; TRBD1 aligns across 9 bases. The germline V gene encodes CDR1 DFQATT and CDR2 SNEGSKA (reference sequence). The CDR3 is made up of 15 amino acids. With V trimmed by 1 base and J by 7 bases, 5 bases remained unmatched. The CDR3 nucleotides read TGCAGTGCTAGAGTAGGGACAGGGAGAAATTCACCCCTCCACTTT. Translated, it gives CSARVGTGRNSPLHF.

This clonotype was detected only a few times. This chain joins TRBV7-3 and TRBJ2-6, with 8 bases lining up with TRBD1. J lost 0 bases, V lost 1 base, and 5 bases had no gene match. Per germline, CDR1 SGHTA and CDR2 FQGTGA. This CDR3 contains 18 residues. CDR3 bases: TGTGCCAGCAGCTTAAATGACAGGGGCTCCTCTGGGGCCAACGTCCTGACTTTC. It translates to CASSLNDRGSSGANVLTF.

In its sample, this clonotype was seen many times. DNA of the CDR3: TGTGCCAGCAGCTTTCAGGGCGACAGCTATGGCTACACCTTC. This translates into CASSFQGDSYGYTF. The rearrangement links TRBV7-2 to TRBJ1-2; D perhaps matches TRBD1 (5 bases). There are 14 residues in the CDR3. Deletions cut 3 bases from V and 4 bases from J, with 12 bases between. Germline values: CDR1 SGHTA, CDR2 FQGNSA.

The sample holds a few counts of this clonotype. The rearrangement joins TRBV6-2 or TRBV6-3 to TRBJ2-3; 15 bases match TRBD2. The CDR3 contains 16 residues. Trimming removed 4 bases from V and 9 bases from J; junction bases left unmatched: 8. The germline V gene has CDR1 MNHEY and CDR2 SVGEGT. The CDR3 DNA reads as TGTGCCAGCAGTTCGGGACTAGCGGGAGGCCTTTCAACGCAGTATTTT. Residues: CASSSGLAGGLSTQYF.

This rearrangement joins TRBV12-3 or TRBV12-4 to TRBJ1-2; D gene unclear. The CDR3 has 13 amino acids. Between the trimmed V and J ends, which lost 2 bases and 4 bases, there was a span of 8 bases. Here the CDR3 DNA reads TGTGCCAGCAGTTTAAGTCCTCGCTATGGCTACACCTTC. It encodes CASSLSPRYGYTF.